This T cell receptor (beta chain) derives from a study of CD8 T cells in Susac syndrome. Turning to the study itself: Of the sequenced Susac syndrome patients, more than five had active disease and fewer than ten were in remission. Points from the study as a whole: Susac-specific public clones found in total CD8+ repertoires numbered some 15, and those in CD8+ TEMRA repertoires numbered five.

Details on this clonotype: Its antigen is unidentified.

Trimming at V came to 0 bases and at J to 6 bases, leaving 1 base not matched to a gene. The CDR3 spans 15 residues. Germline V gene lookup returns CDR1 MNHNY and CDR2 SVGAGI (reference sequence). Random hexamers were used to reverse transcribe an amount of about 0.45 to 1 ug RNA. immunoSEQ multiplex PCR amplified TCR beta CDR3 across 54 Vbeta, 13 Jbeta. TCRdb used MiXCR to reprocess the immunoSEQ multiplex PCR reads, holding one entry per CDR3 protein. The profile shows roughly 100,000 distinct CDR3 sequences, roughly 94% of them singletons. The chain carries TRBV6-6 and TRBJ2-1; TRBD2 matches at 11 bases. Sequenced: CD8+ T cells from PBMCs. The receptor's source is a human donor with Susac syndrome. The CDR3 DNA sequence: TGTGCCAGCAGTTACTCTCTAGCGGGGGGCAATGAGCAGTTCTTC. The encoded protein is CASSYSLAGGNEQFF.